The T cell receptor (beta chain) under discussion was sequenced for a study of identical twins. Study-level results: There were fewer insertions in abundant cord blood beta clonotypes, but memory repertoires showed no such pattern. Out-of-frame TCR alpha sharing observed in monozygotic twins exceeded model estimates.

In regard to this clonotype: Its target is not known. One junction end disagrees with the germline gene, perhaps due to a read error.

This CDR3 contains 13 residues. Germline CDR1 is SEHNR and CDR2 is FQNEAQ (reference sequence). A universal primer site was added by template switching, and unique molecular identifiers were carried by the cDNA. From the 5' RACE reads, TCRdb called clonotypes with MiXCR, one entry per CDR3 protein. The sample lists roughly 230,000 distinct CDR3 sequences; roughly 8.7% were seen once. This same sample was also part of a study on yellow fever vaccine responses in identical twins.

The gene calls are TRBV7-9 and TRBJ2-1; 8 nucleotides align to TRBD1. Sequencing was performed on CD8+ T cells sorted from blood. The clonotype comes from a woman younger than 30 in good health. CDR3 nucleotides: TGTTCCAGCAGCAACAGGGGGGCCAATGAGCAGTTCTTC. Translated, it gives CSSSNRGANEQFF.